Listed below are T cell receptor beta chains from one sample, sequenced in a study of early T cells in non-severe SARS-CoV-2 infection. TCRdb fed the 5' RACE reads into MiXCR, producing one record per CDR3 protein. The sample records 69,000 or so distinct CDR3 sequences, over 3.5% being singletons. Sample: whole blood, taken at baseline. The receptors derive from an adult who was a healthcare worker with PCR-confirmed SARS-CoV-2 infection or an uninfected control (not recorded which). The donor label of this sample is uncertain. CDR3s include the opening cysteine and the closing phenylalanine or tryptophan. The order of the fields is V gene, J gene, CDR3 protein.

>TRBV6-5|TRBJ1-6
CASSYSRQGAYNSPLHF
>TRBV7-6|TRBJ2-5
CASSTRLTGRETQYF
>TRBV29-1|TRBJ2-5
CSVDEAGTMRTQYF
>TRBV28|TRBJ2-7
CASRFPPYEQYF
>TRBV12-3/TRBV12-4|TRBJ2-1
CASSYSGTGKGEQFF
>TRBV7-2|TRBJ2-7
CASSWPGRIRDYEQYF
>TRBV10-3|TRBJ2-3
CAITPAGASSPGATQYF
>TRBV4-1|TRBJ1-2
CASSQANPDRAAGYTF
>TRBV2|TRBJ1-4
CASSPLGHLNEKLFF
>TRBV28|TRBJ1-1
CASLPGPANTEAFF
>TRBV7-2|TRBJ2-3
CASSPPGADTQYF
>TRBV19|TRBJ2-2
CASHGTSGGLNTGELFF
>TRBV13|TRBJ2-5
CASRQGGRERRETQYF
>TRBV20-1|TRBJ2-7
CSARGNGYEQYF
>TRBV18|TRBJ2-7
CASSSSESYEQYF
>TRBV29-1|TRBJ2-3
CSTPGLAGVRGTDTQYF
>TRBV7-8|TRBJ2-7
CASSTGGPNSYEQYF
>TRBV7-6|TRBJ2-1
CASSFGGAYNEQFF
>TRBV10-1|TRBJ2-6
CASSLGVGSGANVLTF
>TRBV7-9|TRBJ2-7
CASSWGADEQYF
>TRBV11-3|TRBJ2-7
CASSSDDRGEPYEQYF
>TRBV13|TRBJ2-5
CASSPGLAIDQETQYF
>TRBV29-1|TRBJ2-3
CSVDRRTSADTQYF
>TRBV7-2|TRBJ1-2
CASSLALGGADGGYTF
>TRBV28|TRBJ2-1
CASSETSGGYNEQFF
>TRBV15|TRBJ2-1
CATSSGWSGGLSYNEQFF
>TRBV29-1|TRBJ2-1
CSVAPAGVKNEQFF
>TRBV10-3|TRBJ1-6
CAISESGQENSPLHF
>TRBV29-1|TRBJ2-7
CSVGTGEYEQYF
>TRBV5-4|TRBJ2-5
CASSLAASSKETQYF
>TRBV11-2|TRBJ1-5
CASSLSGQGGNQPQHF
>TRBV7-9|TRBJ2-2
CASSSPGGVTGELFF
>TRBV7-6|TRBJ2-7
CASSLAGPPASYEQYF
>TRBV7-2|TRBJ1-2
CASSSLWGDGYTF
>TRBV20-1|TRBJ2-5
CSAQLAGGQETQYF
>TRBV6-5|TRBJ2-3
CASSYGTSGVNSTDTQYF
>TRBV7-9|TRBJ1-5
CASSLTTGLHQPQHF
>TRBV20-1|TRBJ1-1
CSAGSSEAFF
>TRBV28|TRBJ2-7
CASSRGVYEQYF
>TRBV6-2/TRBV6-3|TRBJ1-6
CASTPSDFYNSPLHF
>TRBV7-2|TRBJ1-1
CASSLRSGGGTEAFF
>TRBV3-1|TRBJ2-1
CASSQEASGGRQFF
>TRBV3-1|TRBJ1-4
CASSLRGENEKLFF
>TRBV11-2|TRBJ2-3
CASTRTDTQYF
>TRBV2|TRBJ1-5
CASRGDGGSQPQHF
>TRBV5-4|TRBJ1-4
CASSLDGGRKKKLFF
>TRBV20-1|TRBJ2-5
CSARYQETQYF
>TRBV6-5|TRBJ1-2
CASSSDRDAYYGYTF
>TRBV4-3|TRBJ1-6
CASSQGPGGHSPLHF
>TRBV7-8|TRBJ2-3
CASSLGTDTQYF
>TRBV12-3/TRBV12-4|TRBJ2-4
CATLTKNIQYF
>TRBV4-3|TRBJ2-3
CASSQDLARGRDTQYF
>TRBV5-4|TRBJ1-1
CASSLGFSQNTEAFF